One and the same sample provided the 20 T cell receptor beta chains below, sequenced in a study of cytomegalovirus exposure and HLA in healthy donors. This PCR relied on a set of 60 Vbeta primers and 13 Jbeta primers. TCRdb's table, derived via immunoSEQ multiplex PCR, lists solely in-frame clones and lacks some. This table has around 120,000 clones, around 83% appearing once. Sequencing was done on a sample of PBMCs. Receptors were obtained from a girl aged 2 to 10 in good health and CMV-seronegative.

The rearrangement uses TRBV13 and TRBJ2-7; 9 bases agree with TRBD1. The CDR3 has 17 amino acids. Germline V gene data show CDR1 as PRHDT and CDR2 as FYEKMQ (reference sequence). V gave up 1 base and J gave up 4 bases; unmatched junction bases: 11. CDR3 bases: TGTGCCAGCAGCTTAGCCACCGGGACAGGGTCATCTTACGAGCAGTACTTC. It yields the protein CASSLATGTGSSYEQYF.

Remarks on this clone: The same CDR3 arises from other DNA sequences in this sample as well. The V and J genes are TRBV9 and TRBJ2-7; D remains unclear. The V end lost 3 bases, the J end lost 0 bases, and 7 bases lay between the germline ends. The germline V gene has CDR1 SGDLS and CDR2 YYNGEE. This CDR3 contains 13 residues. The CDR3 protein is CASSAGSSYEQYF. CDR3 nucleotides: TGTGCCAGCAGCGCTGGTAGCTCCTACGAGCAGTACTTC.

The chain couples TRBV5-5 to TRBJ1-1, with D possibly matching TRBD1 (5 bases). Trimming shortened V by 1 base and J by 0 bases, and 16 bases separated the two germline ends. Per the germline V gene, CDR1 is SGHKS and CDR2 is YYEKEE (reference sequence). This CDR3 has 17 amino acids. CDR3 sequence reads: CASSLPGGDAMNTEAFF. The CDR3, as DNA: TGTGCCAGCAGCTTGCCCGGGGGTGATGCGATGAACACTGAAGCTTTCTTT.

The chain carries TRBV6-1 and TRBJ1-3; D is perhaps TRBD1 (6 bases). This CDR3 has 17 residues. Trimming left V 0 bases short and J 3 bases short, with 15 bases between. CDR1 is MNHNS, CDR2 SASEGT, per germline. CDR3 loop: CASSEAVGDIYGNTIYF. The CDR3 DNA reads TGTGCCAGCAGTGAAGCGGTCGGGGACATTTATGGAAACACCATATATTTT.

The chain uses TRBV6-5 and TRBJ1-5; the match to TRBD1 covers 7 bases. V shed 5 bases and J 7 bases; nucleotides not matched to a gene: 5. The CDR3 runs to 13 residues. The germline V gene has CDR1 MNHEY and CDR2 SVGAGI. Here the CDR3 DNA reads TGTGCCAGCAGTCGACAGGGCGGGCAGCCCCAGCATTTT. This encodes CASSRQGGQPQHF.

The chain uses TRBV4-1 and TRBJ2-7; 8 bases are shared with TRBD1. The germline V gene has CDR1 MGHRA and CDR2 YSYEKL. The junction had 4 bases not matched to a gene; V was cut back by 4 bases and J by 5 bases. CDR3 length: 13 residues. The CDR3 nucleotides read TGCGCCAGCAGCCGCCCACAGGGGGACGAGCAGTACTTC. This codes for CASSRPQGDEQYF.

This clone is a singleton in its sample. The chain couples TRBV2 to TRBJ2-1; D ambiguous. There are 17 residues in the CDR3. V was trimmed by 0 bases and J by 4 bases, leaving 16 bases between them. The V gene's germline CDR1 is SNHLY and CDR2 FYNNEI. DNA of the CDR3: TGTGCCAGCAGTGAAGCGCTTCGCCTAATACCGTACAATGAGCAGTTCTTC. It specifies CASSEALRLIPYNEQFF.

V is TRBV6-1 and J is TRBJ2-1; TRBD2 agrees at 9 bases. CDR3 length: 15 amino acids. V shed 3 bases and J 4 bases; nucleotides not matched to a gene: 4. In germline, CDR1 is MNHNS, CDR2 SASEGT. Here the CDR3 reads CASSENSGGYNEQFF. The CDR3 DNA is TGTGCCAGCAGTGAGAATAGCGGGGGTTACAATGAGCAGTTCTTC.

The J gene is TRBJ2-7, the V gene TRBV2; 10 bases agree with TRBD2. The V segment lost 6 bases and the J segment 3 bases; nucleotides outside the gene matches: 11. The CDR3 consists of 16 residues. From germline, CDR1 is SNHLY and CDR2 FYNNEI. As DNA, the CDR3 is TGTGCCAGCAGGGAGACTAGCGGGCTTCCGAACTACGAGCAGTACTTC. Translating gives CASRETSGLPNYEQYF.

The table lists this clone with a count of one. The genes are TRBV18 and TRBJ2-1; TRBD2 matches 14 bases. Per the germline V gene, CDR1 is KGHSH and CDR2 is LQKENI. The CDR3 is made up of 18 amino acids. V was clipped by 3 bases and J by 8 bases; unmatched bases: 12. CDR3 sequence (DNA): TGTGCCAGCTCACCGGGACTAGCGGGAGCGGGCGGTGGCGATGAGCAGTTCTTC. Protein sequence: CASSPGLAGAGGGDEQFF.

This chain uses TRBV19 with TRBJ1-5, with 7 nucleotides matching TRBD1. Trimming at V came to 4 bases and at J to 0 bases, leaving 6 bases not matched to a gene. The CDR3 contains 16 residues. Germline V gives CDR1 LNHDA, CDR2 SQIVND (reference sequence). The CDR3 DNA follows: TGTGCCAGTAGTACCCTGGACAGGAGTAGCAATCAGCCCCAGCATTTT. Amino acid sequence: CASSTLDRSSNQPQHF.

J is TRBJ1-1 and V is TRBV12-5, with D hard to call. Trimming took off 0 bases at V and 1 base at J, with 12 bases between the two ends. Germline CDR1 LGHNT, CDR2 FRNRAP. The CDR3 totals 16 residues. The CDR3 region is CASGLVRPSGNTEAFF. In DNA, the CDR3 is TGTGCTAGTGGTTTGGTAAGGCCCAGCGGGAACACTGAAGCTTTCTTT.

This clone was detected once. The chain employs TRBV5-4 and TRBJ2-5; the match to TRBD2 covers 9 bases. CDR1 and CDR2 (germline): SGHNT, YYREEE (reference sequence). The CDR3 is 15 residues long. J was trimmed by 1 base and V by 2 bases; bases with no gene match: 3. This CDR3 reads CASSFLAGSQETQYF. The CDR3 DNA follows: TGTGCCAGCAGCTTCCTAGCGGGGAGCCAAGAGACCCAGTACTTC.

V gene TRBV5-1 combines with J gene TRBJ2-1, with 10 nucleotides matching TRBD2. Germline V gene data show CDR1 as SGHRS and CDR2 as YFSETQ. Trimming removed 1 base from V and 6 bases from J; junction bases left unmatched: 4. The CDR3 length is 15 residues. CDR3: CASSLLASGGNEQFF. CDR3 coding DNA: TGCGCCAGCAGCTTGTTGGCTAGCGGGGGCAATGAGCAGTTCTTC.

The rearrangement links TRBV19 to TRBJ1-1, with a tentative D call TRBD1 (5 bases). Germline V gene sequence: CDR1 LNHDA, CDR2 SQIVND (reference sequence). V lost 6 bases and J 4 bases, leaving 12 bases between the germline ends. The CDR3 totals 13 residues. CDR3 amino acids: CASSRGGVTEAFF. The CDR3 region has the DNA TGTGCCAGTAGCCGGGGGGGGGTCACTGAAGCTTTCTTT. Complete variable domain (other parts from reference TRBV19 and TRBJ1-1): DGGITQSPKYLFRKEGQNVTLSCEQNLNHDAMYWYRQDPGQGLRLIYYSQIVNDFQKGDIAEGYSVSREKKESFPLTVTSAQKNPTAFYLCASSRGGVTEAFFGQGTRLTVV.

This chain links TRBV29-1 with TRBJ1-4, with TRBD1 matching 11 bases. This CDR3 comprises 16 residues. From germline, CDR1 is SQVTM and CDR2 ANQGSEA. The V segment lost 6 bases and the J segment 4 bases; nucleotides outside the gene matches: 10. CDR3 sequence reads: CSVGNPGQGVNEKLFF. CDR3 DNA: TGCAGCGTCGGAAACCCGGGACAGGGGGTTAATGAAAAACTGTTTTTT.

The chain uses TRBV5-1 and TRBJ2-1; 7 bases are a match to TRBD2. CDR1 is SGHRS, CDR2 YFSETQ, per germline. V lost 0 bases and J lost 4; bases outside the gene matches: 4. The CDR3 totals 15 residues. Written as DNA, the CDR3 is TGCGCCAGCAGCTTGGATCTAGCGGTATACAATGAGCAGTTCTTC. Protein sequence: CASSLDLAVYNEQFF.

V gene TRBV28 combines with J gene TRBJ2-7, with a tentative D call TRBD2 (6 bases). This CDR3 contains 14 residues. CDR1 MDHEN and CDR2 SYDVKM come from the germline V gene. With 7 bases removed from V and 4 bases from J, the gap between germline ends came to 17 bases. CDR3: CASNPSMGGYEQYF. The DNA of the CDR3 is TGTGCCAGCAACCCTTCAATGGGGGGATACGAGCAGTACTTC.

The chain's CDR3 is CASSFSGGISYEQYF. The CDR3 DNA reads as TGTGCCAGCAGTTTCAGCGGGGGGATCTCCTACGAGCAGTACTTC. The V call is TRBV27, the J call TRBJ2-7; 9 bases are shared with TRBD2. The CDR3 extends over 15 amino acids. The germline gives CDR1 MNHEY, CDR2 SMNVEV (reference sequence). Trimming at V came to 3 bases and at J to 0 bases, leaving 3 bases not matched to a gene.

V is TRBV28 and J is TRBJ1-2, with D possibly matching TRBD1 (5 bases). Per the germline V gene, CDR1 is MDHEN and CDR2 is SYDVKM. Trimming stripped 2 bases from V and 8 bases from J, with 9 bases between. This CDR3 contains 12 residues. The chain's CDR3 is CASSLPGYGYTF. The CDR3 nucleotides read TGTGCCAGCAGTTTACCAGGGTACGGCTACACCTTC.